The rows below give T cell receptor beta chains drawn from one sample of a study of human T cells and chemical hapten exposure. MiXCR was run by TCRdb on the RACE reads, yielding one entry per CDR3 protein. This sample has about 80,000 distinct CDR3 sequences; around 15% occur once, and the top ten carry about 4.9%. Sequencing used whole blood, obtained in connection with sensitization to the hapten diphenylcyclopropenone (DPC). Receptor source: a woman in her 50s with alopecia areata. Some clones in this sample may be carry-over from other donors' samples. The CDR3 runs from the conserved cysteine through the conserved F or W. Each record gives: D gene, V gene, clone size, J gene, CDR3 protein, CDR3 DNA. A D gene is named only where the DNA matches it firmly. The size entry is marked missing in some rows and otherwise reads once, few, many or a size class.

NA	TRBV6-5	NA	TRBJ1-2	CASSYGQPYGYTF	TGTGCCAGCAGTTACGGACAGCCCTATGGCTACACCTTC
NA	TRBV15	NA	TRBJ2-7	CATSRDIWAVQYF	TGTGCCACCAGCAGAGACATTTGGGCAGTGCAGTACTTC
TRBD2	TRBV20-1	NA	TRBJ2-7	CSARTSGRTYEQYF	TGCAGTGCCCGGACTAGCGGGAGAACCTACGAGCAGTACTTC
TRBD1	TRBV6-1	NA	TRBJ1-5	CASSGETGVHQPQHF	TGTGCCAGCAGTGGAGAGACAGGGGTCCATCAGCCCCAGCATTTT
TRBD1	TRBV20-1	NA	TRBJ2-2	CSASGTGLNTGELFF	TGCAGTGCTAGCGGGACAGGACTAAACACCGGGGAGCTGTTTTTT
NA	TRBV6-2/TRBV6-3	many	TRBJ1-1	CASSYPIGGMNTEAFF	TGTGCCAGCAGTTACCCGATTGGAGGAATGAACACTGAAGCTTTCTTT
NA	TRBV9	few	TRBJ2-2	CASSVAGATGELFF	TGTGCCAGCAGCGTAGCGGGAGCGACCGGGGAGCTGTTTTTT
NA	TRBV7-9	few	TRBJ1-2	CASSWTNYGYTF	TGTGCCAGCAGCTGGACTAACTATGGCTACACCTTC
NA	TRBV12-3/TRBV12-4	NA	TRBJ2-4	CASSFWGGGLTKNIQYF	TGTGCCAGCAGTTTCTGGGGTGGTGGCCTGACCAAAAACATTCAGTACTTC
NA	TRBV4-3	NA	TRBJ2-4	CASSQDAGRNIQYF	TGCGCCAGCAGCCAAGATGCAGGGAGAAACATTCAGTACTTC
TRBD1	TRBV30	many	TRBJ1-1	CAWSRGFAEAFF	TGTGCCTGGAGCAGGGGGTTCGCTGAAGCTTTCTTT
NA	TRBV7-2	few	TRBJ2-5	CASSLDIGRRAQYF	TGTGCCAGCAGCTTAGATATCGGGCGCCGGGCCCAGTACTTC
TRBD2	TRBV9	NA	TRBJ2-1	CASSGLPLAGVWNEQFF	TGTGCCAGCAGCGGACTACCTCTAGCGGGAGTTTGGAATGAGCAGTTCTTC
NA	TRBV21-1	NA	TRBJ1-1	CASILTGVTGQNTEAFF	TGTGCCAGCATACTGACAGGGGTGACTGGCCAGAACACTGAAGCTTTCTTT
TRBD2	TRBV27	many	TRBJ2-3	CASSHGLAGATDTQYF	TGTGCCAGCAGCCATGGACTAGCGGGAGCCACAGATACGCAGTATTTT
NA	TRBV12-3/TRBV12-4	NA	TRBJ1-3	CASSLDRTGGNTIYF	TGTGCCAGCAGTTTGGACAGAACGGGCGGAAACACCATATATTTT
NA	TRBV28	NA	TRBJ2-7	CASRAQDYEQYF	TGTGCCAGCAGGGCGCAGGACTACGAGCAGTACTTC
NA	TRBV5-5	many	TRBJ1-1	CASSRVRNTEAFF	TGTGCCAGCAGCCGGGTCCGGAACACTGAAGCTTTCTTT
NA	TRBV28	few	TRBJ1-1	CASSPGSHTEAFF	TGTGCCAGCAGTCCCGGTTCGCACACTGAAGCTTTCTTT
TRBD1	TRBV7-8	few	TRBJ2-7	CASRAGQGATYEQYF	TGTGCCAGCAGAGCCGGTCAGGGGGCTACCTACGAGCAGTACTTC
NA	TRBV20-1	many	TRBJ2-7	CSARLLRLDSEQYF	TGCAGTGCTAGACTCCTTCGACTAGATAGCGAGCAGTACTTC
NA	TRBV19	few	TRBJ2-1	CASSIDLGPYEQFF	TGTGCCAGTAGTATAGATCTAGGGCCCTATGAGCAGTTCTTC
TRBD1	TRBV6-5	few	TRBJ1-3	CASSSPGQGSGNTIYF	TGTGCCAGCAGCTCTCCGGGACAGGGTTCTGGAAACACCATATATTTT
TRBD2	TRBV5-5	NA	TRBJ2-5	CASSTGLAEETQYF	TGTGCCAGCAGCACCGGACTAGCGGAAGAGACCCAGTACTTC
NA	TRBV4-3	few	TRBJ1-2	CASSQEAGVLYGYTF	TGCGCCAGCAGCCAAGAGGCAGGGGTCCTTTATGGCTACACCTTC
TRBD1	TRBV7-2	NA	TRBJ2-7	CASSLGQPAYEQYF	TGTGCCAGCAGCTTGGGACAGCCAGCCTACGAGCAGTACTTC
TRBD1	TRBV5-1	NA	TRBJ1-4	CASSLARGEKLFF	TGCGCCAGCAGCTTGGCCAGGGGGGAAAAACTGTTTTTT
TRBD1	TRBV20-1	few	TRBJ1-1	CSARGQGGVGKDTEAFF	TGCAGTGCTAGGGGACAGGGAGGGGTTGGAAAGGACACTGAAGCTTTCTTT
NA	TRBV18	few	TRBJ1-1	CASSQTGSTNTEAFF	TGTGCCAGCTCACAAACAGGTTCAACGAACACTGAAGCTTTCTTT
TRBD2	TRBV7-2	few	TRBJ2-7	CASSILAGEGYEQYF	TGTGCCAGCAGCATATTAGCGGGAGAAGGGTACGAGCAGTACTTC
TRBD1	TRBV6-2/TRBV6-3	NA	TRBJ1-2	CASRPRDRENYGYTF	TGTGCCAGCAGGCCCCGGGACAGGGAAAACTATGGCTACACCTTC
NA	TRBV18	NA	TRBJ2-5	CASSPHAGQETQYF	TGTGCCAGCTCACCACACGCTGGGCAAGAGACCCAGTACTTC
NA	TRBV7-2	many	TRBJ2-3	CASSLGLTTDTQYF	TGTGCCAGCAGCTTGGGACTGACGACAGATACGCAGTATTTT
NA	TRBV20-1	NA	TRBJ2-3	CSARAGGDTQYF	TGCAGTGCTAGAGCAGGAGGGGATACGCAGTATTTT
NA	TRBV28	many	TRBJ2-3	CASSFSSWGDTQYF	TGTGCCAGCAGTTTTTCTTCCTGGGGCGATACGCAGTATTTT
NA	TRBV11-2	NA	TRBJ1-4	CASSLTEKLFF	TGTGCCAGCAGCTTAACTGAAAAACTGTTTTTT
NA	TRBV10-2	few	TRBJ2-7	CASRANRVEQYF	TGCGCCAGCAGGGCGAACAGGGTCGAGCAGTACTTC
NA	TRBV12-3/TRBV12-4	NA	TRBJ2-5	CASRATGRQETQYF	TGTGCCAGCAGAGCGACGGGGAGACAAGAGACCCAGTACTTC
TRBD2	TRBV2	NA	TRBJ2-5	CASSEAGGEETQYF	TGTGCCAGCAGTGAAGCGGGAGGGGAGGAGACCCAGTACTTC
NA	TRBV7-2	NA	TRBJ1-1	CASNRGFTEAFF	TGTGCCAGCAATCGGGGCTTCACTGAAGCTTTCTTT
TRBD1	TRBV29-1	NA	TRBJ2-7	CSVDGQVPYEQYF	TGCAGCGTCGATGGACAGGTCCCCTACGAGCAGTACTTC
NA	TRBV11-2	NA	TRBJ2-3	CASSLGRRQTNTDTQYF	TGTGCCAGCAGCTTAGGTCGGCGACAGACTAACACAGATACGCAGTATTTT
TRBD2	TRBV10-1	few	TRBJ2-2	CASSGSGLAGGRTGELFF	TGCGCCAGCAGTGGATCGGGACTAGCGGGAGGCCGCACCGGGGAGCTGTTTTTT
NA	TRBV12-3/TRBV12-4	few	TRBJ1-5	CASSFDEGFGQPQHF	TGTGCCAGCAGTTTTGATGAGGGGTTCGGGCAGCCCCAGCATTTT
NA	TRBV29-1	many	TRBJ1-2	CSGTSSDGYTF	TGCAGCGGGACGTCGTCTGATGGCTACACCTTC
NA	TRBV7-8	NA	TRBJ1-1	CASSSHRGGGTEAFF	TGTGCCAGCAGCTCCCACCGGGGGGGAGGCACTGAAGCTTTCTTT
NA	TRBV19	many	TRBJ2-3	CASSTGTDTQYF	TGTGCCAGTAGTACCGGGACAGATACGCAGTATTTT
NA	TRBV29-1	many	TRBJ2-3	CSSSGDETDTQYF	TGCAGCTCCTCGGGAGATGAAACAGATACGCAGTATTTT
NA	TRBV6-1	few	TRBJ1-5	CASSEQVNQPQHF	TGTGCCAGCAGTGAACAGGTTAATCAGCCCCAGCATTTT
TRBD2	TRBV24-1	many	TRBJ2-1	CATSDSSGRAYNEQFF	TGTGCCACCAGTGATAGTAGCGGGAGAGCCTACAATGAGCAGTTCTTC
NA	TRBV7-9	many	TRBJ2-3	CASSHQAGSTDTQYF	TGTGCCAGCAGCCACCAGGCGGGTAGCACAGATACGCAGTATTTT
NA	TRBV20-1	NA	TRBJ2-5	CSASPAPETQYF	TGCAGTGCTAGTCCTGCCCCAGAGACCCAGTACTTC
TRBD2	TRBV11-2	NA	TRBJ2-7	CASGTRPPGLAGDEQYF	TGTGCCAGCGGGACTAGACCTCCGGGACTAGCGGGAGACGAGCAGTACTTC
TRBD1	TRBV19	NA	TRBJ2-7	CASSIPGQGYEQYF	TGTGCCAGTAGTATTCCGGGACAGGGTTACGAGCAGTACTTC
NA	TRBV20-1	NA	TRBJ1-2	CSASLGPTYGYTF	TGCAGTGCTAGTCTGGGGCCAACCTATGGCTACACCTTC
TRBD2	TRBV28	NA	TRBJ2-1	CASKGTRSILAYNEQFF	TGTGCCAGCAAGGGGACTAGATCGATACTAGCCTACAATGAGCAGTTCTTC
TRBD2	TRBV6-2/TRBV6-3	NA	TRBJ2-5	CASSYPLAGGPKTQYF	TGTGCCAGCAGTTACCCGCTAGCGGGAGGGCCTAAGACCCAGTACTTC
NA	TRBV29-1	once	TRBJ1-1	CSVGTGPMNTEAFF	TGCAGCGTTGGAACGGGGCCCATGAACACTGAAGCTTTCTTT
TRBD2	TRBV11-2	many	TRBJ2-1	CASSSRALAGAYNEQFF	TGTGCCAGCAGCTCCCGGGCGCTAGCGGGAGCTTACAATGAGCAGTTCTTC
NA	TRBV20-1	few	TRBJ1-1	CSASNPRGVNTEAFF	TGCAGTGCTAGCAACCCTAGGGGTGTTAACACTGAAGCTTTCTTT